The 32 T cell receptor beta chains presented below share a single source sample, sequenced in a study of blood T cells in healthy people across ages. Using a J-beta primer mix together with a sample-barcoded 5' primer, a second PCR was run for roughly 7 to 11 cycles. One entry per CDR3 protein, called by TCRdb with MiXCR from the 5' RACE reads. The table lists 1,300,000 or so distinct CDR3 sequences, around 59% of them singletons, with 6.5% to 8% in the top ten. Sequenced material: blood. Receptors were obtained from a man younger than 35 in good health.

The chain is built from TRBV13 and TRBJ1-1; D gene ambiguous. Germline V gene sequence: CDR1 PRHDT, CDR2 FYEKMQ (reference sequence). The CDR3 is made up of 17 amino acids. V was pared by 9 bases and J by 4 bases, with 27 bases between. CDR3: CASSQHLRVSVGTEAFF. CDR3 in DNA: TGTGCCAGTAGCCAGCACCTGCGGGTGTCGGTCGGCACTGAAGCTTTCTTT.

Details on this clonotype: Being one base from a much bigger clone, this may be a read error. The rearrangement uses TRBV9 and TRBJ2-5; weak D call: TRBD1 (6 bases). Germline loops: CDR1 SGDLS, CDR2 YYNGEE. The CDR3 covers 14 residues. The CDR3 sequence is CASSDRTAQEAQYF. CDR3 coding DNA: TGTGCCAGCAGCGACCGGACAGCTCAAGAGGCCCAGTACTTC.

The rearrangement uses TRBV20-1 and TRBJ1-5; the D is unclear. This CDR3 comprises 15 residues. Trimming took 2 bases from V and 0 from J, leaving 11 bases between them. From germline, CDR1 is DFQATT and CDR2 SNEGSKA (reference sequence). The CDR3 coding sequence is TGCAGTGCTAGACCAAGGGCTTATAGCAATCAGCCCCAGCATTTT. This encodes CSARPRAYSNQPQHF.

The chain carries TRBV20-1 and TRBJ1-2; perhaps TRBD1 as D (5 bases). Trimming removed 6 bases at V and 10 bases at J, with 18 bases between. CDR3 length: 12 amino acids. The germline gives CDR1 DFQATT, CDR2 SNEGSKA (reference sequence). This chain's CDR3 is CSAAGTGNAYTF. CDR3 nucleotides: TGCAGTGCCGCCGGGACGGGGAATGCCTACACCTTC.

V gene TRBV3-1 combines with J gene TRBJ1-2; 8 nucleotides match TRBD1. Germline-derived CDR1 and CDR2 are LGHDT and YNNKEL (reference sequence). Losses at the gene ends were 1 base for V and 0 bases for J; bases not matched to a gene: 4. This CDR3 is built from 16 residues. Here the CDR3 reads CASSQGVRGPNYGYTF. CDR3 in DNA: TGTGCCAGCAGCCAAGGGGTCAGGGGGCCTAACTATGGCTACACCTTC.

The genes are TRBV27 and TRBJ2-1; a weak D match, TRBD2 (6 bases). V was pared by 6 bases and J by 12 bases, with 15 bases between. CDR3 length: 12 residues. Germline CDR1 is MNHEY and CDR2 is SMNVEV (reference sequence). CDR3 coding DNA: TGTGCCAGCAGCCCTCCCGGGGGTACGCAGTTCTTC. Encoded protein: CASSPPGGTQFF.

This clonotype showed up just a few times. This sequence joins TRBV7-2 and TRBJ2-7, with 8 bases that match TRBD1. V was clipped by 1 base and J by 2 bases; unmatched bases: 10. Germline V gene lookup returns CDR1 SGHTA and CDR2 FQGNSA. This CDR3 spans 17 amino acids. In nucleotides, the CDR3 is TGTGCCAGCAGCTTAGGGGGACAGGCCCTTCCCCCCTACGAGCAGTACTTC. Translated: CASSLGGQALPPYEQYF.

J is TRBJ2-3 and V is TRBV7-9; D is unresolved. In germline, CDR1 is SEHNR, CDR2 FQNEAQ (reference sequence). This CDR3 contains 15 residues. The V gene lost 2 bases and the J gene lost 3 bases, with 12 bases spanning the gap. The CDR3 DNA reads as TGTGCCAGCAGCTTACAATCCCCTCCGACAGATACGCAGTATTTT. Protein: CASSLQSPPTDTQYF.

V and J are TRBV6-5 and TRBJ2-4; D is possibly TRBD1 (6 bases). Deletions cut 4 bases from V and 5 bases from J, with 15 bases between. Germline CDR1 and CDR2: MNHEY and SVGAGI. This CDR3 is 15 amino acids long. CDR3 in DNA: TGTGCCAGCAGTTTTAAACAGGGATGGGAAAACATTCAGTACTTC. Protein: CASSFKQGWENIQYF.

Written as DNA, the CDR3 is TGTGCCAGCAGTTCCGAGGTTACTTCCACAGATACGCAGTATTTT. Its translation is CASSSEVTSTDTQYF. The genes are TRBV27 and TRBJ2-3; D is undetermined. Trimming left V 4 bases short and J 2 bases short, with 13 bases between. CDR1 is MNHEY and CDR2 is SMNVEV in the germline V gene (reference sequence). There are 15 residues in the CDR3.

The chain is built from TRBV20-1 and TRBJ2-7; 9 bases are a match to TRBD1. CDR1 and CDR2 (germline): DFQATT, SNEGSKA (reference sequence). The V segment lost 5 bases and the J segment 0 bases; nucleotides outside the gene matches: 5. The CDR3 covers 14 residues. CDR3 nucleotides: TGCAGTGCTGGTGACAGGGGGAGCTCCTACGAGCAGTACTTC. Residues: CSAGDRGSSYEQYF.

The rearrangement links TRBV4-2 to TRBJ2-5; D not resolved. This CDR3 has 13 residues. Germline CDR1 is LGHNA and CDR2 is YNFKEQ. Trimming shortened V by 1 base and J by 5 bases, and 8 bases separated the two germline ends. The CDR3 nucleotides read TGTGCCAGCAGCCAAGGAGAGGCGGAGACCCAGTACTTC. This sequence encodes CASSQGEAETQYF.

The chain carries TRBV20-1 and TRBJ2-6, with TRBD1 identical over 8 bases. From germline, CDR1 is DFQATT and CDR2 SNEGSKA (reference sequence). The CDR3 sequence is 18 residues long. The ends lost 3 bases at V and 0 bases at J; junction bases unmatched: 10. The DNA for the CDR3 is TGCAGTGCTAGGGAACCGGACAGGGTGAGCTCTGGGGCCAACGTCCTGACTTTC. Amino acids: CSAREPDRVSSGANVLTF.

This clonotype was picked up one time. The chain joins TRBV9 to TRBJ1-6; D call uncertain. Per germline, CDR1 SGDLS and CDR2 YYNGEE. The CDR3 runs 14 residues. Deletions cut 4 bases from V and 4 bases from J, with 9 bases between. Here the CDR3 reads CASSIGIYNSPLHF. CDR3 sequence (DNA): TGTGCCAGCAGCATCGGGATTTATAATTCACCCCTCCACTTT.

This clonotype appeared a single time. The chain is built from TRBV6-4 and TRBJ1-2, with D hard to call. The V and J ends lost 10 bases and 5 bases respectively, with 5 bases between them. Germline values: CDR1 MRHNA, CDR2 SNTAGT. The CDR3 loop spans 9 amino acids. As DNA, the CDR3 is TGTGCCACCCCTTATGGCTACACCTTC. Translated, it gives CATPYGYTF.

This chain uses TRBV2 with TRBJ2-5, with D possibly being TRBD1 or TRBD2 (5 bases each). Trimming took off 6 bases at V and 2 bases at J, with 19 bases between the two ends. Germline lookup yields CDR1 SNHLY and CDR2 FYNNEI. This CDR3 spans 16 amino acids. CDR3 sequence: CASSVTGTELQETQYF. The CDR3 DNA reads TGTGCCAGCAGCGTCACTGGGACCGAGCTTCAAGAGACCCAGTACTTC.

CDR3 protein: CASSLVPPWTGENEQYF. The CDR3, as DNA: TGCGCCAGCAGCTTAGTCCCTCCATGGACAGGGGAAAACGAGCAGTACTTC. This chain uses TRBV4-1 with TRBJ2-4; 9 nucleotides match TRBD1. The end of the DNA fits TRBJ2-7 better, so the J call may be wrong. CDR1 is MGHRA, CDR2 YSYEKL, per germline. The CDR3 has 17 amino acids.

The chain uses TRBV27 and TRBJ1-2; D gene ambiguous. The germline V gene encodes CDR1 MNHEY and CDR2 SMNVEV (reference sequence). This CDR3 is built from 16 residues. V shed 3 bases and J shed 6 bases, with 20 bases lying between them. The CDR3 bases are TGTGCCAGCAGTTTCGCTCCCGGACTCGAAAAAGATGGCTACACCTTC. Protein: CASSFAPGLEKDGYTF.

This chain connects TRBV27 to TRBJ2-3; D unclear. Trimming shortened V by 2 bases and J by 0 bases, and 9 bases separated the two germline ends. From germline, CDR1 is MNHEY and CDR2 SMNVEV (reference sequence). CDR3 length: 15 amino acids. DNA of the CDR3: TGTGCCAGCAGTTTAGGCCACCGCAGCACAGATACGCAGTATTTT. Its translation is CASSLGHRSTDTQYF.

This chain uses TRBV3-1 with TRBJ1-5, with 8 bases aligning to TRBD1. Unmatched junction bases numbered 10, after V lost 9 bases and J lost 9 bases. CDR1 and CDR2 from the germline V gene are LGHDT and YNNKEL (reference sequence). The CDR3 consists of 13 residues. CDR3 bases: TGTGCCAGTGCAGGGGGCGCTGGCCTGCCCCAGCATTTT. Translating gives CASAGGAGLPQHF.

The J gene is TRBJ2-7, the V gene TRBV10-1; 7 nucleotides match TRBD2. The ends lost 8 bases at V and 0 bases at J; junction bases unmatched: 7. Per germline, CDR1 WNHNN and CDR2 SYGVQD (reference sequence). The CDR3 consists of 14 residues. The CDR3 DNA follows: TGCGCCAGCTGCCCCAGCGGGAACTCCTACGAGCAGTACTTC. This sequence encodes CASCPSGNSYEQYF.

Only one count was recorded for this clonotype. This chain uses TRBV11-2 with TRBJ2-4; TRBD2 matches 9 bases. Judging by the DNA end, TRBJ2-5 fits better; the J call may be wrong. The CDR3 consists of 17 residues. CDR1 and CDR2 (germline): SGHAT, FQNNGV. The CDR3 nucleotides read TGTGCCAGCAGCTTAGCGCTGTTGGCTAGCGGGAAAGAGACCCAGTACTTC. Translating it yields CASSLALLASGKETQYF.

V usage is TRBV7-2 and J usage is TRBJ2-5; tentative D call: TRBD1 (6 bases). Germline assignment: CDR1 SGHTA and CDR2 FQGNSA. The V gene lost 0 bases and the J gene lost 4 bases, with 24 bases spanning the gap. The CDR3 covers 19 residues. The CDR3 DNA sequence: TGTGCCAGCAGCTTAGCCACCTCTCCCGGGACACTCTCGAGAGAGACCCAGTACTTC. Amino acid sequence: CASSLATSPGTLSRETQYF. The full variable domain, in which reference TRBV7-2 and TRBJ2-5 provide the parts outside the CDR3, is GAGVSQSPSNKVTEKGKDVELRCDPISGHTALYWYRQSLGQGLEFLIYFQGNSAPDKSGLPSDRFSAERTGGSVSTLTIQRTQQEDSAVYLCASSLATSPGTLSRETQYFGPGTRLLVL.

V usage is TRBV5-5 and J usage is TRBJ2-5; 13 bases are shared with TRBD2. V lost 0 bases and J lost 2; bases outside the gene matches: 4. Germline V gene lookup returns CDR1 SGHKS and CDR2 YYEKEE (reference sequence). The CDR3 totals 17 residues. The CDR3 region is CASSLGTSGGVQETQYF. The DNA of the CDR3 is TGTGCCAGCAGCTTGGGGACTAGCGGGGGAGTACAAGAGACCCAGTACTTC.

V usage is TRBV15 and J usage is TRBJ2-6, with no clear D. CDR1 and CDR2 (germline): LNHNV, YYDKDF (reference sequence). The CDR3 totals 17 residues. V shed 1 base and J shed 4 bases, with 14 bases lying between them. The CDR3 coding sequence is TGTGCCACCAGCAGAGTTTATTCCCCGACCGGGGCCAACGTCCTGACTTTC. It translates to CATSRVYSPTGANVLTF.

The chain carries TRBV4-1 and TRBJ2-3; D possibly corresponds to TRBD1 (5 bases). Germline-derived CDR1 and CDR2 are MGHRA and YSYEKL. The CDR3 is made up of 16 amino acids. Trimming cost V 1 base and J 2 bases, with 13 bases left between them. In DNA, the CDR3 is TGCGCCAGCAGCCAAGTTAGGACAATCCTCACAGATACGCAGTATTTT. Amino acid sequence: CASSQVRTILTDTQYF.

V is TRBV11-2 and J is TRBJ1-2, with D possibly matching TRBD1 (6 bases). Per germline, CDR1 SGHAT and CDR2 FQNNGV. V was pared by 1 base and J by 4 bases, with 10 bases between. This CDR3 is built from 14 residues. As DNA, the CDR3 is TGTGCCAGCAGCTTAGCAGGGGCTGGCTATGGCTACACCTTC. Encoded protein: CASSLAGAGYGYTF.

This clonotype has more than one count but fewer than ten. J is TRBJ2-1 and V is TRBV2; D gene uncertain. Per the germline V gene, CDR1 is SNHLY and CDR2 is FYNNEI. The germline V and J ends were trimmed by 0 bases and 8 bases, with 11 bases remaining between them. The CDR3 has 14 residues. Written as DNA, the CDR3 is TGTGCCAGCAGTGAAGCGCTTAAGTATGATGAGCAGTTCTTC. Amino acid sequence: CASSEALKYDEQFF.

This rearrangement joins TRBV12-3 or TRBV12-4 to TRBJ1-1; D uncertain. V lost 4 bases to trimming and J lost 2 bases, with 14 bases between them. This CDR3 comprises 15 residues. CDR3 residues: CASSSGQVANTEAFF. CDR3 in DNA: TGTGCCAGCAGTTCCGGGCAGGTCGCTAACACTGAAGCTTTCTTT.

This rearrangement joins TRBV30 to TRBJ1-2, with D possibly being TRBD1 (6 bases). The CDR3 is made up of 11 amino acids. V was cut by 6 bases and J by 6 bases, with 11 bases left in between. Germline CDR1 and CDR2: GTSNPN and SVGIG (reference sequence). CDR3 region: CACGTPNGYTF. The CDR3 DNA reads as TGTGCCTGTGGGACACCCAATGGCTACACCTTC.

The chain joins TRBV4-1 to TRBJ2-1; TRBD1 is a possible D gene (6 bases). The germline V gene has CDR1 MGHRA and CDR2 YSYEKL. V gave up 3 bases and J gave up 0 bases, with 12 bases separating them. The CDR3 has 16 residues. The CDR3 spells CASSQHRESSYNEQFF. The CDR3 nucleotides are TGCGCCAGCAGCCAGCACAGGGAGAGCTCCTACAATGAGCAGTTCTTC.

The chain combines TRBV6-5 with TRBJ1-1; possible D gene TRBD1, 5 bases. The V gene's germline CDR1 is MNHEY and CDR2 SVGAGI. The CDR3 has 14 residues. V shed 1 base and J shed 3 bases, with 9 bases lying between them. This CDR3 is CASSYYRGDTEAFF. The CDR3 DNA reads TGTGCCAGCAGTTACTATCGAGGGGACACTGAAGCTTTCTTT.